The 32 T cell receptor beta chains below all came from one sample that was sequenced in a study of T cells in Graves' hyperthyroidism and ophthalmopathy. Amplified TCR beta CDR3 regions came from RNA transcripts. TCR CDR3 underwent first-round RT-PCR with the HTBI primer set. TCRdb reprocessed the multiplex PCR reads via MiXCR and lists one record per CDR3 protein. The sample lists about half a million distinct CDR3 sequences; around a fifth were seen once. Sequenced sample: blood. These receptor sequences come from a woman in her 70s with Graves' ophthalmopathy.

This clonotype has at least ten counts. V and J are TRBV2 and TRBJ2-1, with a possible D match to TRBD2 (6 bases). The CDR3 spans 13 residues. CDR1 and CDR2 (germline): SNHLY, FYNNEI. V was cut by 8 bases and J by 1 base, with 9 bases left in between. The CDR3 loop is CASSRDSYNEQFF. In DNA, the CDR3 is TGTGCCAGCTCGCGGGATTCCTACAATGAGCAGTTCTTC.

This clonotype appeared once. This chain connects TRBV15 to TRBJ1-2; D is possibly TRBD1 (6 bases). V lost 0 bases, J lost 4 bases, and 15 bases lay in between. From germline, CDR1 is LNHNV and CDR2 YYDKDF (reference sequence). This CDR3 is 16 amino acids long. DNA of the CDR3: TGTGCCACCAGCAGAGATAAGGGGGGATCGGGCTATGGCTACACCTTC. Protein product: CATSRDKGGSGYGYTF.

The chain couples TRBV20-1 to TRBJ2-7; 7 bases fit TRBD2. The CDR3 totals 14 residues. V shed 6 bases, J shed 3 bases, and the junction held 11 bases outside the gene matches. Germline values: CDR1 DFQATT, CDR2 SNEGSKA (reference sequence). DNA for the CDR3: TGCAGTGCCTTGGACCCAGCGGGGAGCTACGAGCAGTACTTC. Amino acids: CSALDPAGSYEQYF.

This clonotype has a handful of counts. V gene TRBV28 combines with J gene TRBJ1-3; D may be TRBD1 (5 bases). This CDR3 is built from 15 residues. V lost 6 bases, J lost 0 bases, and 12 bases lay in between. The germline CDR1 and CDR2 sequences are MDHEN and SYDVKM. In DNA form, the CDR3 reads TGTGCCAGCAGACCGGGACCGATCTCTGGAAACACCATATATTTT. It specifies CASRPGPISGNTIYF.

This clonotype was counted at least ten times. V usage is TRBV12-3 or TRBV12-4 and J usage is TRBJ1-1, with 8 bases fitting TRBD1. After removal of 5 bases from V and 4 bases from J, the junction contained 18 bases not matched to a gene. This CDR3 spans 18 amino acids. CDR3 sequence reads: CASSLYGQGRARVTEAFF. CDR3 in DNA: TGTGCCAGCAGTCTCTACGGACAGGGAAGGGCCCGAGTCACTGAAGCTTTCTTT.

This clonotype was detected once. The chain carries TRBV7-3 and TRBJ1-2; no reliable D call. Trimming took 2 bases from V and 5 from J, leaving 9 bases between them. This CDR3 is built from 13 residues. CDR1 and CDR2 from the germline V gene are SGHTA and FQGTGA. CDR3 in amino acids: CASSLAAGYGYTF. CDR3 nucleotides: TGTGCCAGCAGCTTAGCGGCCGGATATGGCTACACCTTC.

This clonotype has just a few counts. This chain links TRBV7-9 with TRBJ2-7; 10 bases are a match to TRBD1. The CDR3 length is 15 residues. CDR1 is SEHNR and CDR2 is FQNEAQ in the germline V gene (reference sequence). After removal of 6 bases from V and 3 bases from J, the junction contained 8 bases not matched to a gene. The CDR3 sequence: CASSPRQGAVYEQYF. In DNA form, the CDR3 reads TGTGCCAGCAGTCCCCGACAGGGGGCGGTCTACGAGCAGTACTTC.

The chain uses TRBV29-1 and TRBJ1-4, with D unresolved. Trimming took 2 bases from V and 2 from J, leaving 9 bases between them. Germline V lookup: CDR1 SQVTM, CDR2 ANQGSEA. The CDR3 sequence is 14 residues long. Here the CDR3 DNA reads TGCAGCGTTGAACCATTGGACACTAATGAAAAACTGTTTTTT. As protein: CSVEPLDTNEKLFF.

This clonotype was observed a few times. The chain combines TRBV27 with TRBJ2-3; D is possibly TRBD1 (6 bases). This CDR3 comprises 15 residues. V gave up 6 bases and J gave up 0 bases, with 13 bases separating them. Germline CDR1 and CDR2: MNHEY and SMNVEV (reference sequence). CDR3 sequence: CASSPRQVSTDTQYF. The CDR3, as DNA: TGTGCCAGCAGCCCCCGACAGGTCAGCACAGATACGCAGTATTTT.

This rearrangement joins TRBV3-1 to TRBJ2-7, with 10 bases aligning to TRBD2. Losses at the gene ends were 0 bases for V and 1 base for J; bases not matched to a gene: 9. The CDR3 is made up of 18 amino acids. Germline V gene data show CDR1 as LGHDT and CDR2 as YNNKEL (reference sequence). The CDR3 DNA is TGTGCCAGCAGCCAAGATCAAGCTAGCGGGAGTAAATCCTACGAGCAGTACTTC. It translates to CASSQDQASGSKSYEQYF.

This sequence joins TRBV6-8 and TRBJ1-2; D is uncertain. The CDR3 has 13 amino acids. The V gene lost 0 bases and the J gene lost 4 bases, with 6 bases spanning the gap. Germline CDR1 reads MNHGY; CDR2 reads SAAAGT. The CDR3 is CASSYSNSYGYTF. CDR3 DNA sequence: TGTGCCAGCAGTTACTCGAATAGCTATGGCTACACCTTC.

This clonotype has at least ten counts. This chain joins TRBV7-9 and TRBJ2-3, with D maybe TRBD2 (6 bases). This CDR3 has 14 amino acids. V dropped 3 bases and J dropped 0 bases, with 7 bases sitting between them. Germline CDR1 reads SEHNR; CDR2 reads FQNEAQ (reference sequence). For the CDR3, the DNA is TGTGCCAGCAGCTTCGGGGGTAGCACAGATACGCAGTATTTT. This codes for CASSFGGSTDTQYF.

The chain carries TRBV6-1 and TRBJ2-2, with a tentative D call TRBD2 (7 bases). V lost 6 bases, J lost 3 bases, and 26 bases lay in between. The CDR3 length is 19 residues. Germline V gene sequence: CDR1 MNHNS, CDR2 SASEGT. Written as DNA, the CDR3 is TGTGCCAGCAGCACAGCCGAGGGGGTGGGGGGGGCGCACACCGGGGAGCTGTTTTTT. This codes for CASSTAEGVGGAHTGELFF.

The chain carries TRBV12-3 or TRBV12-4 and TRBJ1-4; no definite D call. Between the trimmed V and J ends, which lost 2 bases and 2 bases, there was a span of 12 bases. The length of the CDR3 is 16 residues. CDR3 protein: CASSLSMGRTNEKLFF. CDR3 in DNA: TGTGCCAGCAGTTTATCGATGGGGAGGACTAATGAAAAACTGTTTTTT.

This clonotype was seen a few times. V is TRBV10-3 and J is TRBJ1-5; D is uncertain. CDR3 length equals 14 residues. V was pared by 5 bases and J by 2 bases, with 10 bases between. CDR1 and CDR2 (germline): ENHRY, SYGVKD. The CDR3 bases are TGTGCCATCAGTCAAGGTAATGGCAATCAGCCCCAGCATTTT. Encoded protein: CAISQGNGNQPQHF.

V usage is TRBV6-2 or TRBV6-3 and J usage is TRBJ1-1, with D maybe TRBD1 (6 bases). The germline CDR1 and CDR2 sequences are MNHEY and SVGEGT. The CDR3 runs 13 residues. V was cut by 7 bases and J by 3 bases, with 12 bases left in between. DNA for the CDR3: TGTGCCAGCACTAAGCCAGGGGACACTGAAGCTTTCTTT. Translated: CASTKPGDTEAFF.

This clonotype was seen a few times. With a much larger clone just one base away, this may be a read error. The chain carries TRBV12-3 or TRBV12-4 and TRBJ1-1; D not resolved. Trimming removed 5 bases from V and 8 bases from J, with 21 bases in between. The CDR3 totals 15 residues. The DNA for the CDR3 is TGTGCCAGCAGTCCGAGACCCGGGAGAGAAGGAGAAGCTTTCTTT. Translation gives CASSPRPGREGEAFF.

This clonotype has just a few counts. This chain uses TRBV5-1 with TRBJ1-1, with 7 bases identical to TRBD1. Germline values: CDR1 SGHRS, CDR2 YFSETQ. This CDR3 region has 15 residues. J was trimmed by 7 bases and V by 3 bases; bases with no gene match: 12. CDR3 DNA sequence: TGCGCCAGCAGCTCCCAGGGGTCCAGGGGGAATGAAGCTTTCTTT. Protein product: CASSSQGSRGNEAFF.

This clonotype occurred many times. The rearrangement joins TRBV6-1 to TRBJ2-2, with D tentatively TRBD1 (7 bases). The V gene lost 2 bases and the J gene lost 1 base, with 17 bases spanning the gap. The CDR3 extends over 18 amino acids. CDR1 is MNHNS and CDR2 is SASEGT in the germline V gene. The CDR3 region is CASSEIPPGGGNTGELFF. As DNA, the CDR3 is TGTGCCAGCAGTGAAATTCCCCCAGGGGGAGGGAACACCGGGGAGCTGTTTTTT.

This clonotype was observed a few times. The CDR3 here is CASSPDRRDTEAFF. Here the CDR3 DNA reads TGTGCCAGCAGTCCAGACAGGCGGGACACTGAAGCTTTCTTT. The chain recombines TRBV7-9 with TRBJ1-1; TRBD1 is a possible D gene (6 bases). Germline V gene data show CDR1 as SEHNR and CDR2 as FQNEAQ (reference sequence). CDR3 length: 14 residues. Trimming cost V 6 bases and J 3 bases, with 14 bases left between them.

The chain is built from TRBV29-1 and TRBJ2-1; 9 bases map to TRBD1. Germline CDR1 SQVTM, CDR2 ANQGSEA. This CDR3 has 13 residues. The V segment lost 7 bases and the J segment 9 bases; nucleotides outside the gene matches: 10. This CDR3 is CSALTGGSGEQFF. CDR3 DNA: TGCAGCGCCTTGACAGGGGGTAGCGGTGAGCAGTTCTTC.

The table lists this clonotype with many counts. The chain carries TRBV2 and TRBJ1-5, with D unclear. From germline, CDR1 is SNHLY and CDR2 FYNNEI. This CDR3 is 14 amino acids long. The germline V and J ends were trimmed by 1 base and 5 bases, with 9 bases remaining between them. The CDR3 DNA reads TGTGCCAGCAGTGAAGGGGCCGACCATCAGCCCCAGCATTTT. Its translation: CASSEGADHQPQHF. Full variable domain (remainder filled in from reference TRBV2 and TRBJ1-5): EPEVTQTPSHQVTQMGQEVILRCVPISNHLYFYWYRQILGQKVEFLVSFYNNEISEKSEIFDDQFSVERPDGSNFTLKIRSTKLEDSAMYFCASSEGADHQPQHFGDGTRLSIL.

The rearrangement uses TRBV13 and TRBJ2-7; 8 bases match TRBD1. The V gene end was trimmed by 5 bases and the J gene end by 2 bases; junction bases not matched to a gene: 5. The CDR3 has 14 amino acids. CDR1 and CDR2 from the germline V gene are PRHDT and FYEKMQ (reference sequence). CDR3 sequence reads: CASSRSGQAYEQYF. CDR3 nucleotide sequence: TGTGCCAGCAGCCGGTCGGGACAGGCCTACGAGCAGTACTTC.

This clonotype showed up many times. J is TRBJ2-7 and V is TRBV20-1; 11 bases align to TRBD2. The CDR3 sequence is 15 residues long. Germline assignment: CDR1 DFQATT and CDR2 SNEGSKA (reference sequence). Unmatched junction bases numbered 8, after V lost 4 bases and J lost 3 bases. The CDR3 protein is CSAKSPSGGYYEQYF. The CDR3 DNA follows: TGCAGTGCTAAGAGCCCTAGCGGGGGGTACTACGAGCAGTACTTC.

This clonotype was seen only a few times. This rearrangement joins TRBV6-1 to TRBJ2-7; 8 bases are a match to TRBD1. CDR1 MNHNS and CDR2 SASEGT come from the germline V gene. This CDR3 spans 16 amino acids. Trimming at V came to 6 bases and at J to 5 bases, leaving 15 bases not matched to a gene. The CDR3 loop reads CASSRSRTGNFDEQYF. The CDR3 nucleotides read TGTGCCAGCAGCCGAAGCCGGACAGGGAACTTCGACGAGCAGTACTTC.

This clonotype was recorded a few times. The CDR3: CASSGSGYYEQYF. The CDR3 region has the DNA TGTGCCAGTAGTGGTAGCGGGTACTACGAGCAGTACTTC. This chain links TRBV19 with TRBJ2-7; 7 bases fit TRBD2. Germline V lookup: CDR1 LNHDA, CDR2 SQIVND (reference sequence). The CDR3 has 13 residues. After removal of 5 bases from V and 3 bases from J, the junction contained 4 bases not matched to a gene.

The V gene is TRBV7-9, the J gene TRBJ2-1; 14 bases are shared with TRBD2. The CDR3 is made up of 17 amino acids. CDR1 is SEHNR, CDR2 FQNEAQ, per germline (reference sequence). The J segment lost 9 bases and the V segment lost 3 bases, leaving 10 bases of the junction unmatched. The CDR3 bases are TGTGCCAGCAGCTTTTTAGGGACTAGCGGGAGAATTGCTGAGCAGTTCTTC. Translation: CASSFLGTSGRIAEQFF.

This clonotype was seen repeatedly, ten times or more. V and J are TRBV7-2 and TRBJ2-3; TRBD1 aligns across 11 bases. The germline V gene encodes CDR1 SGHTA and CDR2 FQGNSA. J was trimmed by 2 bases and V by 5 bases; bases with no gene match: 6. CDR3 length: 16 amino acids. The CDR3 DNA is TGTGCCAGCAGCAGGGACAGGGGGATGTTCACAGATACGCAGTATTTT. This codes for CASSRDRGMFTDTQYF.

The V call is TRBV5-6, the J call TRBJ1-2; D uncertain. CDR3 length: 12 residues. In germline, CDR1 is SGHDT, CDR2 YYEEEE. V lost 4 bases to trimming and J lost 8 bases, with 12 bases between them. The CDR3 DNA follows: TGTGCCAGCAGCCCCCTAAACCAGGGCTACACCTTC. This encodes CASSPLNQGYTF.

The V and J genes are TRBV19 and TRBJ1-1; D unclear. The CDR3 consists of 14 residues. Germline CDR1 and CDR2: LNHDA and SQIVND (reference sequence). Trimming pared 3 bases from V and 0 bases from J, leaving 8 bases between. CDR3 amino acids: CASSMILMNTEAFF. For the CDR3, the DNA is TGTGCCAGTAGTATGATTCTCATGAACACTGAAGCTTTCTTT.

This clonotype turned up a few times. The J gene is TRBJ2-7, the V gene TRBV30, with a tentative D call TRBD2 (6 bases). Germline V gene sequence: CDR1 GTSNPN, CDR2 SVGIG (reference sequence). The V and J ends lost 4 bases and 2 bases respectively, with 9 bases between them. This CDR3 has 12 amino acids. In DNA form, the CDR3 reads TGTGCCTGGAACGCGGGGACCTACGAGCAGTACTTC. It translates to CAWNAGTYEQYF.

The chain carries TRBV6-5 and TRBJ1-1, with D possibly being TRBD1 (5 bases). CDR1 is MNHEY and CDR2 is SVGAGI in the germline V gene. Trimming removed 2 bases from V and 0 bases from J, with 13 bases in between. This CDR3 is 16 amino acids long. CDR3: CASSYSGGLVNTEAFF. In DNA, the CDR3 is TGTGCCAGCAGTTACAGTGGGGGTCTCGTGAACACTGAAGCTTTCTTT.